The subject of this entry is one T cell receptor (beta chain). These data belong to a study of control samples from healthy donors and cancer patients. Some clones are missing from TCRdb's copy, which holds only in-frame ones; the method was immunoSEQ multiplex PCR. The sample records approximately 99,000 clones, roughly four fifths being singletons. The trim removed 4 bases at V and 6 bases at J, leaving 9 bases unmatched. Germline V gives CDR1 SGHRS, CDR2 YFSETQ. This CDR3 comprises 15 residues. This TCR derives from a man aged 18 to 29 in good health. Sequencing was carried out using blood. This chain joins TRBV5-1 and TRBJ1-5; 8 nucleotides agree with TRBD1. CDR3 DNA sequence: TGCGCCAGCAGCGTAACAGGGGGATCTGGTCAGCCCCAGCATTTT. This translates into CASSVTGGSGQPQHF.